This TCR beta chain was recorded in a study of blood T cell repertoires in COVID-19. Looking at the study overall: PBMCs, B-cell-depleted T cells, or T cells were the source of the cDNA or gDNA that made up the material.

In terms of age and location, participants ranged from roughly 18 to 95 years and lived in approximately 24 US areas. Participant reports of clinical history set cohort assignment. The CDR3 has 15 residues. The germline V and J ends were trimmed by 1 base and 1 base, with 8 bases remaining between them. Germline lookup yields CDR1 SGHVS and CDR2 FQNEAQ. Profiling relied on immunoSEQ multiplex PCR, and the TCRdb table lists in-frame clones only, not all of them. The sample has a few hundred thousand clones, approximately 89% seen once. The TCR originated in a man aged 40-49 years in a cohort exposed to, infected with or recovered from COVID-19 (not recorded which). The sequencing input was PBMCs or T cells enriched from blood (not recorded which). V is TRBV7-8 and J is TRBJ1-5; D is uncertain. CDR3 nucleotides: TGTGCCAGCAGCTTAGTCGCGGGGAGCAATCAGCCCCAGCATTTT. It yields the protein CASSLVAGSNQPQHF.